Below are 5 T cell receptor beta chains sequenced from a single sample in a study of T cells in Graves' hyperthyroidism and ophthalmopathy. RNA transcripts gave rise to amplified TCR beta CDR3 regions. The TCR CDR3 first-round RT-PCR relied on the HTBI primer set. Using its own MiXCR run on the multiplex PCR reads, TCRdb lists one record per CDR3 protein. The sample yields 530,000 or so distinct CDR3 sequences, 17% seen once. Specimen: blood. These receptors were obtained from a woman under 30 with Graves' ophthalmopathy.

The V call is TRBV10-3, the J call TRBJ2-1; D is perhaps TRBD2 (6 bases). The CDR3 is 13 residues long. Trimming left V 4 bases short and J 5 bases short, with 9 bases between. The germline gives CDR1 ENHRY, CDR2 SYGVKD. The CDR3 region is CAISGGVDNEQFF. The CDR3 DNA is TGTGCCATCAGTGGGGGGGTGGACAATGAGCAGTTCTTC.

This clonotype was detected ten times or more. This rearrangement joins TRBV5-6 to TRBJ2-1, with 7 bases identical to TRBD2. J was trimmed by 6 bases and V by 3 bases; bases with no gene match: 0. Germline V gene sequence: CDR1 SGHDT, CDR2 YYEEEE. The CDR3 has 12 amino acids. CDR3 sequence (DNA): TGTGCCAGCAGCTGGACTAGCAATGAGCAGTTCTTC. This encodes CASSWTSNEQFF.

This clonotype was seen more than once but under ten times. CDR3 loop: CASSLARAGNTIYF. For the CDR3, the DNA is TGTGCCAGCAGCTTAGCCCGCGCCGGAAACACCATATATTTT. V and J are TRBV11-2 and TRBJ1-3; D ambiguous. V was shortened by 1 base and J by 4 bases, with 8 bases between the two germline ends. CDR3 size: 14 residues. Germline V gene data show CDR1 as SGHAT and CDR2 as FQNNGV.

In this sample, this clonotype turned up many times. An end of the junction does not agree with germline; a read error may underlie this. V and J are TRBV27 and TRBJ1-1, with D maybe TRBD1 (5 bases). The CDR3 sequence is 14 residues long. From germline, CDR1 is MNHEY and CDR2 SMNVEV (reference sequence). The CDR3 spells CASRRDGWNPEAFF. CDR3 DNA: TGTGCCAGCAGACGGGACGGATGGAACCCTGAAGCTTTCTTT.

This chain connects TRBV27 to TRBJ2-1; TRBD2 is a possible D gene (6 bases). V gave up 4 bases and J gave up 3 bases, with 16 bases separating them. This CDR3 has 16 amino acids. The germline V gene has CDR1 MNHEY and CDR2 SMNVEV (reference sequence). The CDR3 DNA reads TGTGCCAGCAGTTACCGGGACGGCGGGAACTACAATGAGCAGTTCTTC. This sequence encodes CASSYRDGGNYNEQFF.